This TCR beta chain was sequenced for a study of CD8 T cells in Susac syndrome (dated by TCRdb to 2018 to 2020). Regarding the study in general: Of the Susac syndrome patients who were sequenced, eight were in clinical remission while more than five had clinically active disease. At blood withdrawal, Susac syndrome patients were therapy-naive, treated with corticosteroids (with IVIg additionally given to some), or treated with IVIg alone. Repertoire sequencing was used to test whether CD8+ T cell activation and differentiation in Susac syndrome was antigen driven.

RNA was extracted with the RNeasy kit and about 0.5 to 1 ug was reverse transcribed using random hexamers. TCR beta CDR3 regions were amplified with the immunoSEQ multiplex PCR assay covering 54 Vbeta and 13 Jbeta segments. PCR amplification bias was corrected using a synthetic template baseline for primer optimization and computational correction. Per the authors' processing: Reads were annotated to V, D and J genes according to IMGT and were analyzed with immunoSEQ Analyzer, with only productive sequences retained. To calculate clonality, Shannon entropy was normalized by log2 of the number of productive unique sequences and then subtracted from one. Public and private clones were assessed among the 100 most prevalent clones of each patient and control. Susac-specific clones were defined as absent from healthy and MS cohorts, over a thousand published viral clones and other ImmuneACCESS disease sequences. TCRdb applied fastp at Q25 and MiXCR to the public reads, then kept only in-frame beta chains. Rows with one shared CDR3 protein collapse into an entry with the most common genes and DNA. TCRdb's processing, not the authors', yielded these V and J calls. Present in this sample are about 140,000 distinct CDR3 sequences, under 97% of which were seen just once. More than 0.075% of the sample goes to the ten largest clones.

Peripheral blood CD8+ and CD4+ T cells from healthy donors, Susac syndrome patients and multiple sclerosis patients were profiled by high-throughput TCR beta sequencing. Recently defined diagnostic criteria for definite or probable disease were met by the Susac syndrome patients. CD8+ TEMRA cells were enriched by FACS, while bulk CD8+ and CD4+ T cells were purified by magnetic negative isolation. Blood was drawn into EDTA tubes, processed within 24 hours, and PBMCs were isolated by density gradient centrifugation. PBMCs intended for TCR sequencing were cryopreserved in liquid nitrogen and thawed later in a water bath at 37 degrees C. The sorted or isolated CD4+, CD8+ and CD8+ TEMRA cells had a purity of 90% or higher. This clonotype was seen a single time. Its antigen has not been determined. The sample holds no much larger clone one base away, and base qualities are not on file. One read alone is weak evidence.

Overall study outcomes, separate from this receptor: In patients with Susac syndrome, the CD4+ T cell repertoire showed no detectable clonal expansion. The number of individuals in the TCR sequencing and HLA analysis was recognized as being relatively small.

The TCR originated in a human donor with Susac syndrome. The sequencing sample was made of CD4+ T cells from PBMCs.

CDR3 loop: CASSPPGQPLYEQYF. The sequenced DNA is TGTGCCAGCAGTCCTCCGGGACAGCCCCTCTACGAGCAGTACTTC. This sequence uses TRBV12-3 or TRBV12-4 and TRBJ2-7, and 7 bases in between align with TRBD1. V is cut back by 5 bases and J by 3 bases, with 10 bases in the junction unmatched. The CDR3, from cysteine to phenylalanine, totals 15 residues. Solely the CDR3 DNA is kept, with 45 bases framed from the first base.